This T cell receptor beta chain was observed in a study of regulatory T cells in long-lasting Graves disease. The V gene's germline CDR1 is SNHLY and CDR2 FYNNEI. J lost 2 bases, V lost 6 bases, and 6 bases had no gene match. This CDR3 is built from 14 residues. Construction of the TCR beta libraries employed iRepertoire HTBI primers in conjunction with Arm-PCR of CDR3 regions. TCRdb re-called the multiplex PCR reads with MiXCR, one entry per CDR3 protein. The data contain 400,000 to 500,000 distinct CDR3 sequences, around 20% of them singletons. This clonotype was seen many times. Described time point: persistent/refractory GD, antithyroid drugs over 5 years with positive TRAb. Extracted RNA from PBMCs served as the source of the TCR library. Graves' disease diagnosis followed American Thyroid Association guidelines. Patients came from an endocrinology department in Xi'an, China. Nine-milliliter peripheral blood samples went into EDTA tubes.

Source: peripheral blood mononuclear cells (PBMCs), taken when the disease was refractory, from a patient treated with antithyroid drugs. The TCR originated in a female donor with Graves disease. The chain links TRBV2 to TRBJ1-2; 7 positions agree with TRBD1. The CDR3 DNA follows: TGTGCCAGCAGGGACGAGACAGGGAACTATGGCTACACCTTC. Protein sequence: CASRDETGNYGYTF.